These 27 T cell receptor beta chains originate from one sample sequenced in a study of blood T cell repertoires in COVID-19. Repertoires were generated with immunoSEQ multiplex PCR, while TCRdb's copy carries only in-frame clones and drops some. The table records a few hundred thousand clones, 85% to 90% of them present only once. Sequenced material: peripheral blood. The origin of the receptors is a young man with COVID-19, enrolled during active disease.

A remark on this clone: A read error may account for a junction end that differs from germline. Here the CDR3 reads CASSISLLGGDYGYTF. The CDR3 nucleotides read TGTGCCAGTAGTATATCCCTATTAGGGGGGGACTACGGCTACACCTTC. The J gene is TRBJ1-2, the V gene TRBV19, with D maybe TRBD1 (6 bases). Germline V lookup: CDR1 LNHDA, CDR2 SQIVND (reference sequence). This CDR3 contains 16 residues. Drawing the rest from reference TRBV19 and TRBJ1-2, the complete variable domain is DGGITQSPKYLFRKEGQNVTLSCEQNLNHDAMYWYRQDPGQGLRLIYYSQIVNDFQKGDIAEGYSVSREKKESFPLTVTSAQKNPTAFYLCASSISLLGGDYGYTFGSGTRLTVV.

The CDR3 DNA reads as TGTGCCAGCATAGAAACGGGGACAGCGCTTTATGGCTACACCTTC. Translated: CASIETGTALYGYTF. V gene TRBV2 combines with J gene TRBJ1-2; 7 nucleotides align to TRBD1. Trimming at V came to 7 bases and at J to 5 bases, leaving 13 bases not matched to a gene. Germline CDR1 is SNHLY and CDR2 is FYNNEI. The CDR3 has 15 amino acids.

The V call is TRBV5-1, the J call TRBJ2-5, with 9 nucleotides matching TRBD2. Germline V gene sequence: CDR1 SGHRS, CDR2 YFSETQ. V lost 0 bases, J lost 5 bases, and 8 bases stayed unmatched. This CDR3 has 16 amino acids. CDR3 sequence: CASSLAPAGGVETQYF. The DNA for the CDR3 is TGCGCCAGCAGCTTGGCCCCAGCGGGAGGTGTCGAGACCCAGTACTTC.

The rearrangement uses TRBV5-1 and TRBJ2-1; 10 bases match TRBD2. This CDR3 region has 16 residues. Germline V gene sequence: CDR1 SGHRS, CDR2 YFSETQ. The V gene end was trimmed by 4 bases and the J gene end by 1 base; junction bases not matched to a gene: 5. CDR3 in amino acids: CASSPSGGASYNEQFF. CDR3 DNA sequence: TGCGCCAGCAGCCCAAGCGGGGGGGCATCCTACAATGAGCAGTTCTTC.

The chain carries TRBV2 and TRBJ2-1; D possibly corresponds to TRBD1 (6 bases). Germline-derived CDR1 and CDR2 are SNHLY and FYNNEI. The CDR3 runs to 13 residues. V was cut by 10 bases and J by 4 bases, with 14 bases left in between. The CDR3 nucleotides are TGTGCCATCTTAGACAGGTCTTACAATGAGCAGTTCTTC. Protein product: CAILDRSYNEQFF.

In DNA, the CDR3 is TGTGCCAGCAGTTCACAGGGGGCGGACACTGAAGCTTTCTTT. Its protein product is CASSSQGADTEAFF. The chain couples TRBV2 to TRBJ1-1, with 9 bases identical to TRBD1. This CDR3 comprises 14 residues. V was pared by 5 bases and J by 3 bases, with 4 bases of the junction left unmatched. The V gene's germline CDR1 is SNHLY and CDR2 FYNNEI.

The chain uses TRBV4-1 and TRBJ2-3; no definite D call. The germline V and J ends were trimmed by 0 bases and 2 bases, with 15 bases remaining between them. This CDR3 region has 17 residues. Germline CDR1 is MGHRA and CDR2 is YSYEKL. This CDR3 reads CASSQDGAGTSTDTQYF. CDR3 DNA: TGCGCCAGCAGCCAAGATGGTGCAGGTACTTCCACAGATACGCAGTATTTT.

The chain combines TRBV10-1 with TRBJ2-7, with a weak D call TRBD1 (6 bases). V gave up 4 bases and J gave up 0 bases, with 10 bases separating them. This CDR3 has 14 residues. CDR1 and CDR2 from the germline V gene are WNHNN and SYGVQD (reference sequence). CDR3 residues: CASSAGTTSYEQYF. Written as DNA, the CDR3 is TGCGCCAGCAGTGCCGGGACAACCTCCTACGAGCAGTACTTC.

V usage is TRBV6-6 and J usage is TRBJ2-4; 10 bases match TRBD1. V shed 0 bases, J shed 6 bases, and the junction held 5 bases outside the gene matches. CDR1 and CDR2 (germline): MNHNY, SVGAGI (reference sequence). The CDR3 extends over 16 amino acids. The CDR3 is CASSYSMGQGSNIQYF. Here the CDR3 DNA reads TGTGCCAGCAGTTACTCGATGGGACAGGGGTCAAACATTCAGTACTTC.

V gene TRBV3-1 (or the pseudogene TRBV3-2) combines with J gene TRBJ1-1; the match to TRBD1 covers 7 bases. The ends lost 1 base at V and 4 bases at J; junction bases unmatched: 6. This CDR3 is built from 15 residues. Germline lookup yields CDR1 LGHDT and CDR2 YNNKEL (reference sequence). The CDR3 nucleotides read TGTGCCAGCAGCCAAGCAACAGGGGTGCGCACTGAAGCTTTCTTT. Protein sequence: CASSQATGVRTEAFF.

V gene TRBV19 combines with J gene TRBJ1-6, with D perhaps TRBD1 (5 bases). Trimming shortened V by 9 bases and J by 10 bases, and 13 bases separated the two germline ends. Germline-derived CDR1 and CDR2 are LNHDA and SQIVND (reference sequence). The CDR3 loop spans 12 amino acids. CDR3 sequence reads: CASQGGGSPLHF. CDR3 nucleotides: TGTGCCAGCCAGGGTGGAGGGTCACCCCTCCACTTT.

J is TRBJ2-1 and V is TRBV9, with 7 nucleotides matching TRBD1. The CDR3 has 18 amino acids. Trimming cost V 0 bases and J 2 bases; bases outside gene matches: 11. Per the germline V gene, CDR1 is SGDLS and CDR2 is YYNGEE. The CDR3 here is CASSVGPDRRGPYNEQFF. CDR3 sequence (DNA): TGTGCCAGCAGCGTAGGCCCTGATAGAAGGGGGCCCTACAATGAGCAGTTCTTC.

V usage is TRBV19 and J usage is TRBJ1-5; unclear D gene. The CDR3 spans 15 residues. V gave up 3 bases and J gave up 1 base, with 10 bases separating them. CDR1 is LNHDA, CDR2 SQIVND, per germline (reference sequence). CDR3 nucleotide sequence: TGTGCCAGTAGTATGTTTTCCAGGAGCAATCAGCCCCAGCATTTT. As protein: CASSMFSRSNQPQHF.

The chain employs TRBV7-2 and TRBJ2-4, with D tentatively TRBD2 (5 bases). CDR1 and CDR2 from the germline V gene are SGHTA and FQGNSA. This CDR3 contains 16 residues. The V and J ends lost 2 bases and 0 bases respectively, with 11 bases between them. As DNA, the CDR3 is TGTGCCAGCAGCTTAACCCTTCGGGGAGCCAAAAACATTCAGTACTTC. It codes for CASSLTLRGAKNIQYF.

As to this clone: This may be a read error, as it is one base from a much larger clone. The sample contains more than one DNA sequence encoding this CDR3. This rearrangement joins TRBV12-3 or TRBV12-4 to TRBJ2-2; D call uncertain. The CDR3 runs to 11 residues. Trimming shortened V by 3 bases and J by 7 bases, and 3 bases separated the two germline ends. The CDR3 DNA is TGTGCCAGCAGTTTCAACGGGGAGCTGTTTTTT. Translating gives CASSFNGELFF.

This clone was picked up a small number of times. The chain carries TRBV19 and TRBJ2-1; 7 bases line up with TRBD2. Per the germline V gene, CDR1 is LNHDA and CDR2 is SQIVND (reference sequence). The CDR3 is made up of 17 amino acids. The ends lost 4 bases at V and 0 bases at J; junction bases unmatched: 9. The DNA of the CDR3 is TGTGCCAGTAGTACAGGACTAGGGGAAAGCTCCTACAATGAGCAGTTCTTC. This gives the protein CASSTGLGESSYNEQFF.

This chain links TRBV7-2 with TRBJ1-6, with 7 nucleotides matching TRBD1. CDR1 is SGHTA and CDR2 is FQGNSA in the germline V gene. The CDR3 totals 16 residues. V gave up 6 bases and J gave up 7 bases; unmatched junction bases: 12. CDR3 protein: CASRPPGGLGNSPLHF. The CDR3 nucleotides are TGTGCCAGCAGACCCCCAGGGGGTCTTGGGAATTCACCCCTCCACTTT.

The chain joins TRBV7-9 to TRBJ2-5; the D gene is possibly TRBD2 (6 bases). CDR3 length equals 16 residues. Germline V gives CDR1 SEHNR, CDR2 FQNEAQ (reference sequence). Trimming cost V 5 bases and J 5 bases, with 21 bases left between them. CDR3 DNA sequence: TGTGCCAGCAGCCACAATCGTGGCGGGGCGAGGGAGACCCAGTACTTC. Translating it yields CASSHNRGGARETQYF.

The chain uses TRBV27 and TRBJ2-7, with 10 bases matching TRBD1. Germline CDR1 reads MNHEY; CDR2 reads SMNVEV (reference sequence). This CDR3 is 14 amino acids long. Unmatched junction bases numbered 5, after V lost 6 bases and J lost 3 bases. In DNA, the CDR3 is TGTGCCAGCAGCAGGGACAGGGGAAACTACGAGCAGTACTTC. Its translation: CASSRDRGNYEQYF.

The chain combines TRBV6-5 with TRBJ1-4, with 7 positions matching TRBD1. The CDR3 spans 16 residues. Losses at the gene ends were 2 bases for V and 8 bases for J; bases not matched to a gene: 11. Germline V CDR1 and CDR2: MNHEY, SVGAGI. This CDR3 reads CASSYLSTGAFEKLFF. CDR3 coding DNA: TGTGCCAGCAGTTACCTATCCACAGGGGCCTTCGAAAAACTGTTTTTT.

This chain links TRBV11-2 with TRBJ2-1, with 8 bases fitting TRBD2. This CDR3 contains 13 residues. V dropped 5 bases and J dropped 7; count of bases not matched to a gene: 4. Germline values: CDR1 SGHAT, CDR2 FQNNGV. CDR3 sequence: CASSPSGGNEQFF. The DNA of the CDR3 is TGTGCCAGCAGCCCCTCGGGGGGGAATGAGCAGTTCTTC.

The V gene is TRBV29-1, the J gene TRBJ2-5; D possibly corresponds to TRBD2 (5 bases). Germline V gene lookup returns CDR1 SQVTM and CDR2 ANQGSEA. The CDR3 sequence is 11 residues long. V lost 8 bases to trimming and J lost 7 bases, with 14 bases between them. CDR3 loop: CSLLSEGTQYF. The CDR3 DNA is TGCAGCCTTTTATCTGAGGGGACCCAGTACTTC.

The chain uses TRBV5-1 and TRBJ1-2; TRBD1 matches 8 bases. Germline lookup yields CDR1 SGHRS and CDR2 YFSETQ. V lost 3 bases, J lost 8 bases, and 6 bases stayed unmatched. This CDR3 region has 13 residues. This CDR3 reads CASSYSGGDGYTF. CDR3 bases: TGCGCCAGCAGCTACTCAGGGGGCGACGGCTACACCTTC.

J is TRBJ1-4 and V is TRBV2; 7 bases line up with TRBD1. The trim removed 5 bases at V and 8 bases at J, leaving 8 bases unmatched. Looked up from germline, CDR1 is SNHLY and CDR2 is FYNNEI. CDR3 length equals 14 residues. CDR3 protein: CASSLLTGREKLFF. In DNA form, the CDR3 reads TGTGCCAGCAGTCTCTTGACAGGGCGCGAAAAACTGTTTTTT.

This clone has a count of ten or more. This sequence joins TRBV10-3 and TRBJ1-2, with 9 bases matching TRBD1. In germline, CDR1 is ENHRY, CDR2 SYGVKD. The J segment lost 3 bases and the V segment lost 4 bases, leaving 9 bases of the junction unmatched. This CDR3 is 16 amino acids long. The DNA for the CDR3 is TGTGCCATCAGTGCCTCGGGACAGGGAGGCCACTATGGCTACACCTTC. Protein: CAISASGQGGHYGYTF.

This clone was observed once. The chain has TRBV2 and TRBJ1-1; D might be TRBD1 (6 bases). Germline assignment: CDR1 SNHLY and CDR2 FYNNEI. The V and J ends lost 6 bases and 0 bases respectively, with 11 bases between them. The length of the CDR3 is 14 residues. CDR3: CASRRGGLNTEAFF. CDR3 coding DNA: TGTGCCAGCAGAAGGGGGGGCCTGAACACTGAAGCTTTCTTT.

The chain has TRBV6-2 or TRBV6-3 and TRBJ1-2, with TRBD1 identical over 9 bases. V was clipped by 4 bases and J by 2 bases; unmatched bases: 2. The CDR3 contains 14 residues. Germline CDR1 and CDR2: MNHEY and SVGEGT. The CDR3 nucleotides read TGTGCCAGCAGTTCCGGGACAGGGAACTATGGCTACACCTTC. This translates into CASSSGTGNYGYTF.